Here is one T cell receptor (beta chain) with its context. This entry comes from a study of shared clonotypes between healthy human individuals. This table comes from immunoSEQ multiplex PCR, and its TCRdb copy is limited to in-frame clones, with some not included. Of roughly 700,000 clones listed, 90% were seen once; the top ten hold 34%. Per the germline V gene, CDR1 is SNHLY and CDR2 is FYNNEI. The CDR3 covers 16 residues. The ends lost 5 bases at V and 7 bases at J; junction bases unmatched: 8. Within Nashville, Tennessee resided all donors, each a Caucasian adult. CD8 memory comprised CD45RO+ plus CCR7-negative CD45RA+ TemRA cells.

The TCR originated in a man aged 18 to 30 in good health. Some clones in this sample may be carry-over from other donors' samples. Input material: memory CD8+ T cells from PBMCs. Sample subset: CD45RO+ cells pooled with CCR7-negative TemRA cells. The chain couples TRBV2 to TRBJ2-1, with TRBD2 matching over 13 bases. The CDR3 reads CASSWTSGSGWNEQFF. The CDR3, as DNA: TGTGCCAGCAGTTGGACTAGCGGGAGTGGTTGGAATGAGCAGTTCTTC.